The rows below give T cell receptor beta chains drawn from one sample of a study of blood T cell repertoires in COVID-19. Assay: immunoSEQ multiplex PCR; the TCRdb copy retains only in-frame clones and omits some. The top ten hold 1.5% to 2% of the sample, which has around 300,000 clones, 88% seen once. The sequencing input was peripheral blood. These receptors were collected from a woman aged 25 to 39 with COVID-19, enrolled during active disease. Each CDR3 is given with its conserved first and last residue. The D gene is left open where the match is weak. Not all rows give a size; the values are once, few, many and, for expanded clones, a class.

CDR3 DNA: TGTGCCACCTCAAAGGGAGCTAACTCTGGAAACACCATATATTTT
CDR3 protein: CATSKGANSGNTIYF
D gene: NA
V gene: TRBV15
J gene: TRBJ1-3
clone size: NA

CDR3 DNA: TGTGCCAGCAGCTTGTTTCGGGGAACTGAAGCTTTCTTT
CDR3 protein: CASSLFRGTEAFF
D gene: NA
V gene: TRBV7-2
J gene: TRBJ1-1
clone size: NA

CDR3 DNA: TGTGCCAGCAGCTTAGCTAGCGGGGGGGCTGGAGAGACCCAGTACTTC
CDR3 protein: CASSLASGGAGETQYF
D gene: TRBD2
V gene: TRBV7-2
J gene: TRBJ2-5
clone size: once

CDR3 DNA: TGTGCCAGCAGTTACCGGCGGGGCGGCACCATCAATGAGCAGTTCTTC
CDR3 protein: CASSYRRGGTINEQFF
D gene: NA
V gene: TRBV6-6
J gene: TRBJ2-1
clone size: NA

CDR3 DNA: TGTGCCAGCAGCCCCGACTTCACATCTAGCGGGGGTTGGTATGAGCAGTTCTTC
CDR3 protein: CASSPDFTSSGGWYEQFF
D gene: TRBD2
V gene: TRBV7-9
J gene: TRBJ2-1
clone size: once

CDR3 DNA: TGTGCCAGCAGCTTAACCCGGTCCAATGAGCAGTTCTTC
CDR3 protein: CASSLTRSNEQFF
D gene: NA
V gene: TRBV11-2
J gene: TRBJ2-1
clone size: NA

CDR3 DNA: TGCGCCAGCAGTCGGGACAGGGGGAATAGCACAGATACGCAGTATTTT
CDR3 protein: CASSRDRGNSTDTQYF
D gene: TRBD1
V gene: TRBV23-1
J gene: TRBJ2-3
clone size: NA

CDR3 DNA: TGTGCCAGCAGCGAGGGACTAGTGGGCCACACAGATACGCAGTATTTT
CDR3 protein: CASSEGLVGHTDTQYF
D gene: TRBD2
V gene: TRBV9
J gene: TRBJ2-3
clone size: NA

CDR3 DNA: TGTGCCAGCAGCGTAGCCGGAGGGCGGGAATCAGATACGCAGTATTTT
CDR3 protein: CASSVAGGRESDTQYF
D gene: NA
V gene: TRBV9
J gene: TRBJ2-3
clone size: once

CDR3 DNA: TGTGCCAGCAGTTCTAAAGGGGGTAATGGCTACACCTTC
CDR3 protein: CASSSKGGNGYTF
D gene: NA
V gene: TRBV27
J gene: TRBJ1-2
clone size: NA

CDR3 DNA: TGTGCCAGCCATTCACGGGGGATTAGCAATCAGCCCCAGCATTTT
CDR3 protein: CASHSRGISNQPQHF
D gene: NA
V gene: TRBV28
J gene: TRBJ1-5
clone size: NA

CDR3 DNA: TGTGCCAGCAGCCCCCCCCGGGAGTATGGCTACACCTTC
CDR3 protein: CASSPPREYGYTF
D gene: NA
V gene: TRBV13
J gene: TRBJ1-2
clone size: NA

CDR3 DNA: TGTGTCAGAAGCTGGTCCGGGGGGCTCGGGGAAAAACTGTTTTTT
CDR3 protein: CVRSWSGGLGEKLFF
D gene: NA
V gene: TRBV7-5
J gene: TRBJ1-4
clone size: NA

CDR3 DNA: TGTGCCAGCAGCCGCCCGGGACTGGCCTACAATGAGCAGTTCTTC
CDR3 protein: CASSRPGLAYNEQFF
D gene: NA
V gene: TRBV7-6
J gene: TRBJ2-1
clone size: few

CDR3 DNA: TGTGCCAGTAGTGTACTCGGGGGTGAAGCTTTCTTT
CDR3 protein: CASSVLGGEAFF
D gene: NA
V gene: TRBV19
J gene: TRBJ1-1
clone size: NA

CDR3 DNA: TGTGCCAGCAGGCCAGGGGCGTATAGCAATCAGCCCCAGCATTTT
CDR3 protein: CASRPGAYSNQPQHF
D gene: NA
V gene: TRBV2
J gene: TRBJ1-5
clone size: few

CDR3 DNA: TGTGCCAGCAGCTTAGGGACCAGGGGAAATGGCTACACCTTC
CDR3 protein: CASSLGTRGNGYTF
D gene: NA
V gene: TRBV7-2
J gene: TRBJ1-2
clone size: NA

CDR3 DNA: TGTGCCAGCAGCCGCGGAGGGACGTACAATGAGCAGTTCTTC
CDR3 protein: CASSRGGTYNEQFF
D gene: NA
V gene: TRBV7-9
J gene: TRBJ2-1
clone size: NA

CDR3 DNA: TGTGCCACCCAAGGACAGGGTGGCAATCAGCCCCAGCATTTT
CDR3 protein: CATQGQGGNQPQHF
D gene: TRBD1
V gene: TRBV27
J gene: TRBJ1-5
clone size: NA

CDR3 DNA: TGTGCCAGCAGGGTGGACGGAGGGTCTCTTACCGGAAACACCATATATTTT
CDR3 protein: CASRVDGGSLTGNTIYF
D gene: NA
V gene: TRBV2
J gene: TRBJ1-3
clone size: NA

CDR3 DNA: TGTGCCAGCAGCCTAGGGACAGATACTAACTATGGCTACACCTTC
CDR3 protein: CASSLGTDTNYGYTF
D gene: TRBD1
V gene: TRBV9
J gene: TRBJ1-2
clone size: NA

CDR3 DNA: TGTGCCAGCAGCCTCGGGACAGGGCTGGCCGGGGAGCTGTTTTTT
CDR3 protein: CASSLGTGLAGELFF
D gene: TRBD1
V gene: TRBV7-9
J gene: TRBJ2-2
clone size: NA

CDR3 DNA: TGTGCCAGCAGTTTAAACAGGCACAATCAGCCCCAGCATTTT
CDR3 protein: CASSLNRHNQPQHF
D gene: NA
V gene: TRBV27
J gene: TRBJ1-5
clone size: NA

CDR3 DNA: TGTGCCAGCAGCTTCCCAGGCCCTAACTATGGCTACACCTTC
CDR3 protein: CASSFPGPNYGYTF
D gene: NA
V gene: TRBV7-9
J gene: TRBJ1-2
clone size: NA

CDR3 DNA: TGTGCCAGCAAAGGCCCCCAGGGGGCTATCAGAAACACCATATATTTT
CDR3 protein: CASKGPQGAIRNTIYF
D gene: NA
V gene: TRBV21-1
J gene: TRBJ1-3
clone size: NA

CDR3 DNA: TGCGCCAGCAGCCAGGACTCCGCCGCACAGTATTTT
CDR3 protein: CASSQDSAAQYF
D gene: NA
V gene: TRBV5-1
J gene: TRBJ2-3
clone size: NA

CDR3 DNA: TGCGCCAGTTCTAGGGGGCAACAGTCCTACAATGAGCAGTTCTTC
CDR3 protein: CASSRGQQSYNEQFF
D gene: TRBD1
V gene: TRBV10-1
J gene: TRBJ2-1
clone size: NA

CDR3 DNA: TGTGCCAGCAAGCGGGGCCTTAGCACAGATACGCAGTATTTT
CDR3 protein: CASKRGLSTDTQYF
D gene: TRBD2
V gene: TRBV28
J gene: TRBJ2-3
clone size: NA

CDR3 DNA: TGCAGCGTTGAAGACCCCGGCAGGGTCGAGGCTTTCTTT
CDR3 protein: CSVEDPGRVEAFF
D gene: NA
V gene: TRBV29-1
J gene: TRBJ1-1
clone size: once

CDR3 DNA: TGTGCCAGCAGTGGGCAGACAGGAGATACGCAGTATTTT
CDR3 protein: CASSGQTGDTQYF
D gene: NA
V gene: TRBV2
J gene: TRBJ2-3
clone size: NA

CDR3 DNA: TGTGCCAGCAGCTTAGGACAGGGGGCAGTAAACTATGGCTACACCTTC
CDR3 protein: CASSLGQGAVNYGYTF
D gene: TRBD1
V gene: TRBV5-6
J gene: TRBJ1-2
clone size: NA

CDR3 DNA: TGTGCCTGGAGCCTCGGGACAGCAAACACCATATATTTT
CDR3 protein: CAWSLGTANTIYF
D gene: TRBD1
V gene: TRBV30
J gene: TRBJ1-3
clone size: NA

CDR3 DNA: TGTGCCAGCATAATCCTAGCAAATGAGCAGTTCTTC
CDR3 protein: CASIILANEQFF
D gene: NA
V gene: TRBV2
J gene: TRBJ2-1
clone size: NA

CDR3 DNA: TGTGCCAGCTTGGAGGGGCGTACCGGGGAGCTGTTTTTT
CDR3 protein: CASLEGRTGELFF
D gene: NA
V gene: TRBV11-2
J gene: TRBJ2-2
clone size: NA

CDR3 DNA: TGTGCCAGCAGCGATCGACTAGCGGGGGTTTCAGATACGCAGTATTTT
CDR3 protein: CASSDRLAGVSDTQYF
D gene: TRBD2
V gene: TRBV4-2
J gene: TRBJ2-3
clone size: NA

CDR3 DNA: TGTGCCAGCAGCTTACTAGCGGGGGGTAACAATGAGCAGTTCTTC
CDR3 protein: CASSLLAGGNNEQFF
D gene: TRBD2
V gene: TRBV7-3
J gene: TRBJ2-1
clone size: NA